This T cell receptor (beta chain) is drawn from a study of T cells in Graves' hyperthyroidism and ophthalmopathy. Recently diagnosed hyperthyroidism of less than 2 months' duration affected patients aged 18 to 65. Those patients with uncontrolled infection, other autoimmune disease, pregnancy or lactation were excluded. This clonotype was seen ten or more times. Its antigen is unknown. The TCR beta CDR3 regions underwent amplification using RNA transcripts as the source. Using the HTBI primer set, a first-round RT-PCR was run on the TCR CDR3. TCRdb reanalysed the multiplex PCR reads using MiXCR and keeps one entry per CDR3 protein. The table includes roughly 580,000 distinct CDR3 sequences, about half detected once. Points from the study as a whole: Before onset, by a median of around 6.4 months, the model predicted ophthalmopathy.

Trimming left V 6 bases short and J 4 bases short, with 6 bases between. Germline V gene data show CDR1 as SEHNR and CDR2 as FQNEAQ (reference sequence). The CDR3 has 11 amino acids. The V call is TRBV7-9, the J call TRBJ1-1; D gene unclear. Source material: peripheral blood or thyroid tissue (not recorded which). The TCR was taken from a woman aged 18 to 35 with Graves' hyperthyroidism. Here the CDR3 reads CASRRVTEAFF. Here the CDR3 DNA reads TGTGCCAGCAGGCGGGTCACTGAAGCTTTCTTT.